The clone carrying this TCR beta chain was recorded at least ten times. The antigen remains unidentified. Axillary draining lymph nodes of breast cancer patients supplied the node samples. Germline V lookup: CDR1 LGHNA, CDR2 YNFKEQ. The CDR3 consists of 17 residues. After removal of 4 bases from V and 5 bases from J, the junction contained 15 bases not matched to a gene. The data derive from a study of breast tumors, draining lymph nodes, adjacent tissues. Broader study findings: Tumors had less TCR diversity than lymph nodes, more than nontumor tissue. Data only fit, rather than demonstrated, lymph node origin of most tumor T cells. Compared with basal-like, luminal-like tumors shared significantly more repertoire with nontumor tissue.

TCRdb recomputed calls from the multiplex PCR reads with MiXCR, one row per CDR3 protein. This table holds 200,000 to 300,000 distinct CDR3 sequences, about 30% found once. This receptor was obtained from a female donor with breast cancer. Some clones in this sample may be carry-over from other donors' samples. The source material was axillary lymph node tissue. This chain joins TRBV4-2 and TRBJ2-5, with 8 nucleotides matching TRBD2. This CDR3 is CASSPGTSGEEGETQYF. The CDR3 region has the DNA TGTGCCAGCAGCCCGGGTACTAGCGGCGAGGAAGGGGAGACCCAGTACTTC.